This T cell receptor (beta chain) was recovered during a study of cytomegalovirus exposure and HLA in healthy donors (dated by TCRdb to 2017 to 2019). Some background on the complete study: An earlier analysis of several hundred of the donors reported 250 to 300 Gb of sequence data and 120 million or so unique TCR beta sequences from about 200 million T cells. An early release that covered roughly 600 HLA-typed donors contained approximately 300 gigabases of sequencing data and tens of millions of unique TCR sequences. Among the roughly 410 genotyped donors, 81% belonged to the genetic ancestry cluster associated with self-reported Caucasian donors. The study was designed to test whether signatures of past pathogen exposure could be identified by cataloging public T cell receptors. The T cell repertoires of 666 subjects were profiled by immunosequencing and related to cytomegalovirus serostatus. Besides the first cohort of approximately 670 subjects, a separate validation cohort made up of over a hundred different subjects was used. To predict cytomegalovirus infection status, the study brought together high-throughput TCR immunosequencing, statistical association of individual TCRs with disease status, and machine learning. A later analysis re-examined previously published TCR beta repertoires from 600 to 700 donors and added high-resolution HLA genotyping to investigate patterns of TCR occurrence. Rather than drawing on any new phenotypic data, the later analysis identified candidate immune exposures from TCR beta sequences and the way those sequences occurred across donors. An earlier analysis of 587 of the donors used high-throughput TCR beta sequencing to judge whether each TCR beta V gene segment behaved as functional or pseudogenic. Donor age, sex, ethnicity and CMV serostatus were compiled together with the repertoire data. A later genetic analysis took genome-wide SNP genotypes for about 55% of the roughly 700 donors and used that subset as a discovery cohort. All discovery cohort repertoires had been generated on a single sequencing platform. HLA typing included class I and class II loci at four-digit resolution. The number of typed donors differed by locus: about 620-640 for A, B, C, DRB1 and DQB1; approximately 520 for DQA1; 600 to 610 for DPA1; and about 450 for DPB1. Roughly 5 DR-DQ haplotypes were handled as single units for association and clustering, since linkage in the cohort was strong. Across some 400 genotyped donors of the cohort, an average of about 240,000 unique TCR beta nucleotide sequences per donor were sequenced, and roughly 20% of those sequences were non-productive. Findings and caveats that apply to the study as a whole: Sequencing depth was assumed to be roughly uniform across donors in the presence/absence analyses, though that assumption may not hold. Assigning TCR associations to individual alleles was difficult when HLA alleles, especially DR and DQ, strongly co-occurred. Compared with the roughly 600-donor mean, donors in an Asian-associated ancestry cluster had fewer N-insertions in productive TCRs, according to a later genetic analysis. In the study, approximately 160 TCR beta chains were listed as associated with cytomegalovirus. Because HLA typing was missing for some donors at each locus, association tests included only the typed subset. Because counts were too low, 15 to 20 rarely observed V segments, including chromosome 9 orphons, were excluded from the earlier analysis of under 650 of the donors. Specific HLA alleles were associated with 15,000 to 20,000 TCR beta sequences at a false discovery rate of 0.05 in a later analysis. An earlier analysis of approximately 590 of the donors showed that most TCR beta V segments appeared in productive rearrangements either about 87% or about 30% of the time, which broadly matched IMGT annotations. The authors suggested that the approach could potentially be generalized to other disease states and immunological phenotypes. In a later genetic analysis, a missense DCLRE1C variant was associated with V-gene and J-gene trimming of TCR beta chains, and the association was replicated in an independent cohort. Across donors, most TCR sequences were observed very rarely, whereas some public TCRs were present in many individuals. In both the original and validation cohorts, the classifier was reported to diagnose cytomegalovirus status with high specificity and sensitivity. Several of the top co-occurrence clusters appeared to be linked to parvovirus B19, influenza, CMV and Epstein-Barr virus, according to a later analysis. A further reported finding was that TCR beta sequences accurately predicted the HLA-A and HLA-B alleles for most subjects in the first cohort. A later analysis found that most CMV-associated TCR beta chains appeared HLA-restricted, with HLA associations seemingly driven largely by CMV exposure. This cohort had only TCR beta chains sequenced, and the lack of alpha or paired-chain data limited which features could be detected. Three of the identified cytomegalovirus-associated TCR beta chains were confirmed in vitro to be specific for cytomegalovirus antigens. Correlated functional status among segregating V segments might reflect linkage disequilibrium, but an unknown experimental factor could not be ruled out. In a later analysis, TCR association rates were found to vary across HLA loci, with the most associated TCRs seen for DRB1 alleles and the fewest for HLA-C alleles. In a later analysis, HLA-associated TCR beta chains were found to be more clonally expanded and to have lower generation probabilities than equally common non-associated chains. CMV serostatus was the only immune exposure information available for the cohort. A cluster of highly shared sequence variants was judged likely to represent a technical artifact of the sequencing pipeline.

Libraries came from the immunoSEQ multiplex PCR assay. A mixture of 60 forward primers for TCR Vbeta segments and 13 reverse primers for TCR Jbeta segments was used in the multiplex PCR. The CDR3 region of rearranged TCR beta genes was amplified from genomic DNA by a multiplex PCR assay. On the Illumina HiSeq System, the amplified TCR beta libraries were sequenced as 87-base-pair reads. The original pipeline was this. A later analysis tallied tens of millions of unique TCR beta chains across the 666 repertoires, and approximately 12 million of those chains were shared by two or more donors. Raw reads were error-corrected and collapsed into unique sequences by a nearest-neighbor algorithm in which closely related sequences were merged to remove PCR and sequencing errors. To assign V, D and J gene segments, CDR3 sequences were aligned to IMGT reference sequences. For a sequence to be retained, a match of at least six nucleotides to both a V gene segment and a J gene segment was required. A rearrangement was called productive if the CDR3 had no stop codons and remained in frame with V and J, and every other rearrangement was called non-productive. Following IMGT convention, CDR3 was defined as the stretch from the second conserved V-encoded cysteine up to the conserved J-encoded phenylalanine. The earlier analysis of 500 to 600 of the donors excluded sequences that lacked an unambiguous match to a single V gene segment. In an earlier analysis of several hundred of the donors, V segments were called functional above 56.7% productive rearrangements and were called segregating when the between-donor standard deviation exceeded 5%. To diagnose cytomegalovirus status from the catalog of TCR beta chain sequences, a statistical classification framework was built. In a later analysis, TCR nucleotide sequences were compared against IMGT/GENE-DB human TR gene sequences so that V and J genes could be assigned. A later analysis assigned CDR3 sequences and most-parsimonious VDJ recombination scenarios with the TCRdist pipeline. In a later analysis, each TCR beta chain was defined by its CDR3 amino acid sequence together with its V-gene family, and reads lacking a unique V-gene family were excluded. A later analysis removed 450 to 600 highly shared, low-generation-probability nucleotide sequences to deal with suspected cross-contamination and a sequencing artifact. In a later analysis, a clonal expansion index was calculated for each public chain from normalized within-repertoire ranks of inferred template counts. A later analysis computed generation probabilities with a VDJ recombination model fitted to out-of-frame rearrangements, and checked the results against IGoR. A later analysis scored TCR-TCR, TCR-HLA and TCR-CMV co-occurrence with hypergeometric tests, applying a repertoire-size bias correction to TCR pairs. In a later analysis, false discovery rates were estimated by permuting HLA or CMV assignments 20 times. In a later analysis, co-occurring TCRs were grouped using DBSCAN, and TCRdist sequence similarity was added for clustering within HLA-allele-positive subsets. Co-occurrence clustering excluded repertoires with fewer than 30,000 or more than 120,000 public chains, plus five with anomalous nucleotide sharing. TCRdb obtained this table from immuneACCESS and retained in-frame rearrangements with V and J assigned. These tables miss some clones; where compared with another copy, unresolved V genes account for less than half of the shortfall, and the remainder is unexplained. V and J calls and clone size are copied from that table; D and trimming were computed from the DNA. The sample records 85,000 to 130,000 clones, roughly 80% of which are singletons. Approximately 3.7% of the sample is in the top ten clones.

Notes on this clone: Its antigen remains unidentified. Base qualities are not provided; no much larger clone lies one nucleotide away.

The cohort was made up of 650 to 700 healthy bone marrow donors. At the time of sampling, every cohort member was nominally healthy, though immune exposures that went unrecorded were likely present. The donor was CMV seronegative and belonged to the group of several hundred seronegative cohort members. A peripheral blood sample was collected from each donor, and TCR beta sequencing was performed on peripheral blood mononuclear cells. Genomic DNA was extracted from the blood cell samples with the Qiagen DNeasy Blood Extraction Kit. The sample was PBMCs. The source is a man between 60 and 75 years old in good health and CMV-seronegative.

Here is the DNA: TGTGCCAGCAGTTTATCACTTACCCAGCATTTT. Its protein reads: CASSLSLTQHF. The chain links TRBV28 with TRBJ1-5; there is no confident call for the D gene. The CDR3 runs 11 residues from the cysteine to the phenylalanine. Just the 33-base CDR3 DNA is kept, in frame starting at base 1. Deletion took 1 base off V and 11 bases off J, with a span of 6 bases between the germline ends. CDR1 and CDR2, per the germline V gene, are MDHEN and SYDVKM. Reference TRBV28 and TRBJ1-5 genes cover what lies past the CDR3, so the full variable domain is DVKVTQSSRYLVKRTGEKVFLECVQDMDHENMFWYRQDPGLGLRLIYFSYDVKMKEKGDIPEGYSVSREKKERFSLILESASTNQTSMYLCASSLSLTQHFGDGTRLSIL.